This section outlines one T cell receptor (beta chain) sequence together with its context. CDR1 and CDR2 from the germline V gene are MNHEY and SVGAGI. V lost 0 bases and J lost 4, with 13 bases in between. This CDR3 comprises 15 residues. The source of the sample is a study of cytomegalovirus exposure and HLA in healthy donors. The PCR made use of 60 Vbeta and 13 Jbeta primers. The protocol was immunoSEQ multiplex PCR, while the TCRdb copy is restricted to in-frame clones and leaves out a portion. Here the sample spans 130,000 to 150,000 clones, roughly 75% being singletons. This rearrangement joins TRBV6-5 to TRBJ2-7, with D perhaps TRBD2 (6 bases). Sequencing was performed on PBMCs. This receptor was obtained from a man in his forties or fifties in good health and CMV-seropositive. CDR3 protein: CASSYSDSGRYEQYF. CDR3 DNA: TGTGCCAGCAGTTACTCGGATTCAGGGAGGTACGAGCAGTACTTC.